The rows below give T cell receptor beta chains drawn from one sample of a study of stem cell transplantation in POMP-related autoinflammatory disease. Generated by immunoSEQ multiplex PCR, the TCRdb table keeps only in-frame clones and is missing some. The sample carries 30,000 or so clones, around nine tenths recorded once. Specimen: CD4+ T cells from PBMCs, collected before stem cell transplantation. Receptors originate from a human donor with POMP-related autoinflammation and immune dysregulation (PRAID). CDR3s include the opening cysteine and the closing phenylalanine or tryptophan. A D gene is named only where the DNA matches it firmly. Clone size is shown for a subset of rows, as once, few, many or a class of expanded clone.

V: TRBV6-5; D: -; size: -; J: TRBJ1-4; CDR3: CASSYSGAPNEKLFF; DNA: TGTGCCAGCAGTTACTCAGGGGCACCAAATGAAAAACTGTTTTTT
V: TRBV5-1; D: -; size: -; J: TRBJ2-5; CDR3: CASSLGWRDQETQYF; DNA: TGCGCCAGCAGCTTGGGATGGAGGGATCAAGAGACCCAGTACTTC
V: TRBV9; D: -; size: -; J: TRBJ1-2; CDR3: CASSRKSTDYGYTF; DNA: TGTGCCAGCAGCCGTAAGTCGACTGACTATGGCTACACCTTC
V: TRBV28; D: -; size: -; J: TRBJ2-1; CDR3: CASSLTGLYNEQFF; DNA: TGTGCCAGCAGTTTAACCGGATTATACAATGAGCAGTTCTTC
V: TRBV6-1; D: -; size: -; J: TRBJ2-3; CDR3: CASSEIIGLVTDTQYF; DNA: TGTGCCAGCAGTGAAATTATTGGGCTAGTGACAGATACGCAGTATTTT
V: TRBV28; D: -; size: -; J: TRBJ2-5; CDR3: CASSFGGGLQETQYF; DNA: TGTGCCAGCAGTTTCGGAGGGGGACTACAAGAGACCCAGTACTTC
V: TRBV6-4; D: TRBD1; size: -; J: TRBJ1-5; CDR3: CASYSSTGDQPQHF; DNA: TGTGCCAGCTACAGTTCGACAGGGGATCAGCCCCAGCATTTT
V: TRBV5-5; D: -; size: -; J: TRBJ1-2; CDR3: CASSRDRLLYGYTF; DNA: TGTGCCAGCAGTCGGGACCGTCTCCTCTATGGCTACACCTTC
V: TRBV5-1; D: -; size: -; J: TRBJ2-1; CDR3: CASGSGPKSSYNEQFF; DNA: TGCGCCAGCGGCAGCGGCCCTAAATCCTCCTACAATGAGCAGTTCTTC
V: TRBV2; D: -; size: -; J: TRBJ2-5; CDR3: CASSGGRQETQYF; DNA: TGTGCCAGCAGTGGCGGGCGGCAAGAGACCCAGTACTTC
V: TRBV14; D: -; size: few; J: TRBJ1-2; CDR3: CASSPTTTPYGYTF; DNA: TGTGCCAGCAGCCCTACCACTACCCCCTATGGCTACACCTTC
V: TRBV18; D: -; size: -; J: TRBJ2-7; CDR3: CASSPLAPTYEQYF; DNA: TGTGCCAGCTCACCGCTAGCGCCCACCTACGAGCAGTACTTC
V: TRBV25-1; D: TRBD2; size: -; J: TRBJ2-3; CDR3: CASSEVRGGPDTQYF; DNA: TGTGCCAGCAGTGAGGTGCGGGGGGGCCCGGATACGCAGTATTTT
V: TRBV7-6; D: TRBD2; size: -; J: TRBJ2-3; CDR3: CASSLVQAGSTDTQYF; DNA: TGTGCCAGCAGCTTAGTACAAGCGGGGAGCACAGATACGCAGTATTTT
V: TRBV15; D: -; size: -; J: TRBJ2-5; CDR3: CATIAIRGTQYF; DNA: TGTGCCACCATCGCCATAAGGGGGACCCAGTACTTC
V: TRBV6-5; D: -; size: -; J: TRBJ2-7; CDR3: CASSELYTSYEQYF; DNA: TGTGCCAGCAGTGAATTGTACACTTCCTACGAGCAGTACTTC
V: TRBV7-2; D: TRBD2; size: once; J: TRBJ2-7; CDR3: CASSPWAGGAYEQYF; DNA: TGTGCCAGCAGCCCTTGGGCGGGGGGGGCCTACGAGCAGTACTTC
V: TRBV19; D: TRBD1; size: -; J: TRBJ1-2; CDR3: CASTEVGQDYGYTF; DNA: TGTGCCAGTACTGAAGTGGGACAGGACTATGGCTACACCTTC
V: TRBV6-1; D: TRBD1; size: -; J: TRBJ1-1; CDR3: CAGRTGETEAFF; DNA: TGTGCCGGCCGGACAGGAGAAACTGAAGCTTTCTTT
V: TRBV7-3; D: TRBD1; size: -; J: TRBJ2-3; CDR3: CASSLIGGPDTQYF; DNA: TGTGCCAGCAGCTTAATAGGGGGCCCAGATACGCAGTATTTT
V: TRBV5-4; D: TRBD2; size: -; J: TRBJ2-2; CDR3: CASSSDGGAFGELFF; DNA: TGTGCCAGCAGCAGCGACGGGGGGGCCTTCGGGGAGCTGTTTTTT
V: TRBV9; D: -; size: -; J: TRBJ1-3; CDR3: CASSVDGTSRNTIYF; DNA: TGTGCCAGCAGCGTAGACGGGACCTCCAGAAACACCATATATTTT
V: TRBV6-6; D: TRBD2; size: -; J: TRBJ2-2; CDR3: CASSALAGGTGELFF; DNA: TGTGCCAGCAGCGCCCTAGCGGGGGGAACCGGGGAGCTGTTTTTT
V: TRBV2; D: TRBD1; size: few; J: TRBJ1-2; CDR3: CASTLLDRAEGYTF; DNA: TGTGCCAGCACCCTTCTGGACAGGGCGGAAGGCTACACCTTC
V: TRBV7-9; D: TRBD1; size: -; J: TRBJ1-1; CDR3: CASSWDRDAFF; DNA: TGTGCCAGCAGCTGGGACAGGGATGCTTTCTTT
V: TRBV14; D: TRBD1; size: -; J: TRBJ1-1; CDR3: CASSQDPHQTGGANTEAFF; DNA: TGTGCCAGCAGCCAAGATCCGCACCAAACAGGGGGAGCGAACACTGAAGCTTTCTTT
V: TRBV29-1; D: TRBD1; size: -; J: TRBJ1-1; CDR3: CSVDGPGQGPNTEAFF; DNA: TGCAGCGTTGATGGGCCCGGACAGGGCCCGAACACTGAAGCTTTCTTT
V: TRBV2; D: TRBD2; size: -; J: TRBJ2-1; CDR3: CASSDPTSGGPGSYNEQFF; DNA: TGTGCCAGCAGTGACCCGACTAGCGGGGGGCCGGGCTCCTACAATGAGCAGTTCTTC
V: TRBV5-1; D: TRBD1; size: -; J: TRBJ2-5; CDR3: CASSLAQGAGETQYF; DNA: TGCGCCAGCAGCCTTGCACAGGGGGCAGGAGAGACCCAGTACTTC
V: TRBV6-5; D: TRBD2; size: -; J: TRBJ2-3; CDR3: CASSLTVAGTTDTQYF; DNA: TGTGCCAGCAGTTTAACAGTAGCGGGTACCACAGATACGCAGTATTTT
V: TRBV6-5; D: -; size: -; J: TRBJ2-1; CDR3: CASSYALQGYNEQFF; DNA: TGTGCCAGCAGTTACGCCCTCCAGGGCTACAATGAGCAGTTCTTC
V: TRBV27; D: TRBD1; size: -; J: TRBJ2-5; CDR3: CASSSRQGETQYF; DNA: TGTGCCAGCAGTTCCCGACAGGGAGAGACCCAGTACTTC
V: TRBV9; D: TRBD2; size: -; J: TRBJ2-2; CDR3: CASSATSGLNTGELFF; DNA: TGTGCCAGCAGCGCGACTAGCGGGTTGAACACCGGGGAGCTGTTTTTT
V: TRBV6-5; D: -; size: -; J: TRBJ1-3; CDR3: CASKRDYYSGNTIYF; DNA: TGTGCCAGCAAGAGAGACTACTACTCTGGAAACACCATATATTTT
V: TRBV6-1; D: -; size: -; J: TRBJ2-7; CDR3: CASSETGYEQYF; DNA: TGTGCCAGCAGTGAAACGGGCTACGAGCAGTACTTC
V: TRBV2; D: -; size: -; J: TRBJ2-1; CDR3: CASSANTPYNEQFF; DNA: TGTGCCAGCAGTGCTAACACTCCATACAATGAGCAGTTCTTC
V: TRBV19; D: -; size: -; J: TRBJ2-3; CDR3: CASSTPTLVRSESTDTQYF; DNA: TGTGCCAGTAGTACCCCCACCTTGGTTCGAAGCGAGAGCACAGATACGCAGTATTTT
V: TRBV9; D: -; size: -; J: TRBJ2-3; CDR3: CASSTTDTQYF; DNA: TGTGCCAGCAGCACCACAGATACGCAGTATTTT
V: TRBV6-6; D: -; size: -; J: TRBJ1-3; CDR3: CASSFTGSSGNTIYF; DNA: TGTGCCAGCAGTTTTACAGGGAGCTCTGGAAACACCATATATTTT
V: TRBV20-1; D: -; size: -; J: TRBJ2-7; CDR3: CSARQSYEQYF; DNA: TGCAGTGCTAGACAGTCTTACGAGCAGTACTTC
V: TRBV5-6; D: TRBD1; size: -; J: TRBJ2-1; CDR3: CASTAGTGYNEQFF; DNA: TGTGCCAGCACCGCCGGGACAGGATACAATGAGCAGTTCTTC
V: TRBV11-2; D: -; size: -; J: TRBJ2-3; CDR3: CASSLVQGGSTDTQYF; DNA: TGTGCCAGCAGCTTAGTGCAGGGCGGAAGCACAGATACGCAGTATTTT
V: TRBV7-9; D: -; size: -; J: TRBJ2-1; CDR3: CASSRGGEGYNEQFF; DNA: TGTGCCAGCAGCCGAGGAGGCGAAGGGTACAATGAGCAGTTCTTC
V: TRBV5-1; D: -; size: -; J: TRBJ1-5; CDR3: CASSLGRNNQPQHF; DNA: TGCGCCAGCAGCTTGGGTCGGAACAATCAGCCCCAGCATTTT
V: TRBV5-6; D: TRBD1; size: -; J: TRBJ2-1; CDR3: CASSLLRGKVEQFF; DNA: TGTGCCAGCAGCTTGCTCAGGGGGAAGGTTGAGCAGTTCTTC
V: TRBV5-1; D: -; size: -; J: TRBJ2-2; CDR3: CASSLAQRQITGELFF; DNA: TGCGCCAGCAGCTTGGCCCAGAGACAGATCACCGGGGAGCTGTTTTTT
V: TRBV5-1; D: -; size: -; J: TRBJ2-3; CDR3: CASSLEKPRTDTQYF; DNA: TGCGCCAGCAGCTTGGAAAAGCCACGCACAGATACGCAGTATTTT
V: TRBV5-5; D: TRBD1; size: -; J: TRBJ2-4; CDR3: CASSSTLTGGGKNIQYF; DNA: TGTGCCAGCAGTTCCACCCTTACAGGGGGCGGCAAAAACATTCAGTACTTC
V: TRBV5-6; D: TRBD1; size: -; J: TRBJ2-6; CDR3: CASSSRGQFGSGANVLTF; DNA: TGTGCCAGCAGCTCCCGGGGACAGTTTGGTTCTGGGGCCAACGTCCTGACTTTC
V: TRBV5-1; D: -; size: -; J: TRBJ2-3; CDR3: CASSFASLPDTQYF; DNA: TGCGCCAGCAGCTTCGCCTCCCTTCCAGATACGCAGTATTTT